This T cell receptor (beta chain) is from a study of neurological immune-mediated disorders. Study-level findings and limits: Patients with HTLV-1-associated myelopathy showed the most TCR clonal expansion. Those with multiple sclerosis showed the least, falling below healthy controls.

The cDNA was produced through 5'RACE with 10-nucleotide random UMIs. Every sequencing run returned over 170 million TCR-beta sequences, which were derived from 15-18 subjects. A single record per CDR3 protein comes from TCRdb applying MiXCR to the 5' RACE reads. In the table there are roughly 98,000 distinct CDR3 sequences, 13% of which are singletons. Time point meaning: longitudinal time-point 2. This clonotype was detected ten times or more. Its antigen is currently unknown. Trimming pared 3 bases from V and 5 bases from J, leaving 13 bases between. Germline assignment: CDR1 DFQATT and CDR2 SNEGSKA (reference sequence). CDR3 length: 13 residues.

The chain employs TRBV20-1 and TRBJ2-5; D perhaps matches TRBD2 (6 bases). Sequenced: PBMCs. The sequence derives from a female donor with HTLV-1-associated myelopathy (HAM/TSP). The DNA of the CDR3 is TGCAGTGCTAGTCTTCGGGGGTTGGAGACCCAGTACTTC. This translates into CSASLRGLETQYF.